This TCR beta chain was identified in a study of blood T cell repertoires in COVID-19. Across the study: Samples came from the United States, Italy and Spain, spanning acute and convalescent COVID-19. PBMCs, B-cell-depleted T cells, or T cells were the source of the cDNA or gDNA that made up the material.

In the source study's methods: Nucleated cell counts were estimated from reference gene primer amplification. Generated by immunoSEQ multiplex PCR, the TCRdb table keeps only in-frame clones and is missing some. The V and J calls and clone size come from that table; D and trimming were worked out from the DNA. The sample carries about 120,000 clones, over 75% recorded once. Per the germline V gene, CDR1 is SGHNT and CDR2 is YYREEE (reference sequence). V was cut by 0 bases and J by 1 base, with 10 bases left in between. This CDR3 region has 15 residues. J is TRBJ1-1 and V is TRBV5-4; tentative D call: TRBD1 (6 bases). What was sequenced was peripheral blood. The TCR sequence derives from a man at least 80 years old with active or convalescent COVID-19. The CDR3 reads CASSLDLTGNTEAFF. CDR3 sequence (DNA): TGTGCCAGCAGCTTGGATCTGACAGGGAACACTGAAGCTTTCTTT. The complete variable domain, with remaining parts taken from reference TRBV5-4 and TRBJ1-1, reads ETGVTQSPTHLIKTRGQQVTLRCSSQSGHNTVSWYQQALGQGPQFIFQYYREEENGRGNFPPRFSGLQFPNYSSELNVNALELDDSALYLCASSLDLTGNTEAFFGQGTRLTVV.